The subject of this entry is one T cell receptor beta chain. This record belongs to a study of CD8+ T cells in alopecia areata. The CDR3 extends over 14 amino acids. Germline V gene sequence: CDR1 SQVTM, CDR2 ANQGSEA. V was cut by 7 bases and J by 9 bases, with 23 bases left in between. RNA, once extracted, was reverse transcribed into cDNA for use as the sequencing template. TCRdb's table, derived via immunoSEQ multiplex PCR, lists solely in-frame clones and lacks some. The sample lists about 200,000 clones; roughly 56% were seen once. This receptor was taken from a human donor in good health. The chain joins TRBV29-1 to TRBJ2-3, with D possibly called TRBD1 or TRBD2 (6 bases each). Sequences were obtained from CD8+ T cells sorted from blood. The CDR3: CSATDAEGGYTQYF. CDR3 DNA sequence: TGCAGCGCTACTGATGCCGAAGGGGGGTACACGCAGTATTTT.